The text below deals with one T cell receptor beta chain. Its antigen is not yet known. Base qualities are not recorded, but no much larger clone differs from it by a single base. The data originate from a study of tumor and adjacent non-tumor tissue in lung cancer (dated by TCRdb to 2016 to 2019). Notes on the research overall: By cancer type, the cohort comprised eleven to twelve adenocarcinoma patients, a couple of squamous cell carcinoma patients and 1 small cell lung cancer patient. The approximately 15 enrolled patients, of whom approximately 10 were men and 5 were women, were aged about 30 to 80 years and were diagnosed with TNM stage I to III disease. Sequencing generated a total of 95 million to 150 million productive TCRbeta reads, averaging roughly 4.2 million reads per sample. Using bulk TCRbeta repertoires from 15 lung cancer patients, the study set lung tumor tissue side by side with matched distant non-tumor lung tissue. TCRbeta CDR3 sequencing was performed on 25 to 35 paired specimens, with one tumor sample and one normal lung sample collected per patient.

RNA was extracted from bulk unsorted tissue and checked for quality with a NanoDrop ND-1000 and an Agilent 2100. The normal lung samples consisted of distant non-tumor tissue collected more than 3 cm from the tumor edge. Donors were newly diagnosed lung cancer patients admitted for thoracic surgery in China between August and November 2014, without prior chemotherapy. Patients with previous radiotherapy or chemotherapy, or with another concurrent cancer, were excluded from the study. Surgical tissue pieces of about 1-2.3 cm3 were preserved in RNAlater solution and were kept at -80 degrees C until use. The method was multiplex PCR. The instrument was an Illumina HiSeq 2500. TCRbeta libraries were constructed through three rounds of nested PCR with primers (Table S4) according to protocols adapted from ARM-PCR. Before sequencing, PCR products of 200-500 bp were excised from the gel and purified with the QIAquick gel extraction kit. The authors' pipeline ran thus. Trimmomatic was used to clean the reads, FLASH merged the cleaned reads into complete CDR3 sequences, and MiTCR assigned the sequences to V(D)J germline segments. VDJtools was used to compute clonal diversity as the inverse Simpson's index. In-frame sequences without a premature stop codon were defined as productive reads. TCRdb reanalyzed the raw reads on its own, using fastp at Q25 for trimming and MiXCR for clone calling, and kept in-frame beta chains. Merged by CDR3 protein, the rows form single entries marked with the most common genes and DNA. The V and J calls reflect TCRdb's pipeline rather than the authors' work. Within this sample are around 80,000 distinct CDR3 sequences, with roughly 80% of them counted one time only. The ten largest clones capture approximately 55% of the sample.

For CDR1 and CDR2, the germline V gene lists MNHNS and SASEGT. Including cysteine and phenylalanine, the CDR3 has 14 amino acids. Just CDR3 DNA is preserved here, 42 bases in frame from base 1. Beyond this particular receptor, the publication reports: The cohort had only around 15 patients, and the authors noted that larger samples and more detailed clinical data are needed. A significantly larger cumulative share of the repertoire was made up by the top 100 clones in normal lung than in tumor tissue. Because peripheral blood was not sequenced, the blood TCRbeta repertoires of the lung cancer patients in the study went unexamined. Significantly higher TCR diversity was found in younger patients, and higher tumor TCR diversity was associated with shorter overall and disease-free survival. Tumor tissue showed significantly greater TCR diversity (inverse Simpson) than normal lung tissue (431.37 vs 166.20, P = 0.0075, Mann-Whitney U test). Neither the sequencing platform nor unique molecular identifiers are named or mentioned anywhere in the methods.

The TCR sequence derives from a man in his 60s with non-small cell lung cancer. The sequence joins TRBV6-1 to TRBJ1-1, and 8 bases in between align with TRBD1. The source material was distant non-tumor lung tissue. The sequenced DNA is TGTGACACCAGTGAAGACAGGGGCGACGCTGAAGCTTTCTTT. The translation is CDTSEDRGDAEAFF.